This T cell receptor beta chain was retrieved from a study of PD-L1 blockade in urothelial cancer. Whole-study context: Blood samples had a median of 141,255 T cells.

The sample's time point: pretreatment peripheral blood. Profiled with immunoSEQ multiplex PCR; TCRdb holds only in-frame clones, not every one. The sample has around 63,000 clones, about 81% seen once. V was trimmed by 6 bases and J by 9 bases, leaving 14 bases between them. Germline V gene lookup returns CDR1 MRHNA and CDR2 SNTAGT. The CDR3 runs 12 residues. This sequence originates from a man in his 70s with urothelial cancer. This rearrangement joins TRBV6-4 to TRBJ1-2; the D is unclear. Sequencing used PBMCs, obtained around atezolizumab (anti-PD-L1) treatment. The CDR3 loop is CASSVDGIRYTF. The CDR3 coding sequence is TGTGCCAGCAGCGTCGACGGGATTCGCTACACCTTC.